Detailed here is one T cell receptor beta chain. The sample originates from a study of patients and donors after allogeneic stem cell transplantation. V lost 3 bases and J lost 2, with 13 bases in between. In germline, CDR1 is DFQATT, CDR2 SNEGSKA (reference sequence). The CDR3 is made up of 14 amino acids. One entry per CDR3 protein, called by TCRdb with MiXCR from the RT-PCR reads. This table holds roughly 21,000 distinct CDR3 sequences, less than 30% found once. Sequenced material: blood, either unsorted or a sorted T cell fraction (not recorded which). This TCR derives from a human donor who was either an allogeneic HSCT recipient or a stem cell or donor lymphocyte infusion donor (not recorded which). It is not recorded whose cells these are; they may come from a transplant donor. V gene TRBV20-1 combines with J gene TRBJ2-5, with D perhaps being TRBD1 or TRBD2 (5 bases each). DNA for the CDR3: TGCAGTGCTAGTCGGATTTGGGGGCAAGAGACCCAGTACTTC. Its translation is CSASRIWGQETQYF.